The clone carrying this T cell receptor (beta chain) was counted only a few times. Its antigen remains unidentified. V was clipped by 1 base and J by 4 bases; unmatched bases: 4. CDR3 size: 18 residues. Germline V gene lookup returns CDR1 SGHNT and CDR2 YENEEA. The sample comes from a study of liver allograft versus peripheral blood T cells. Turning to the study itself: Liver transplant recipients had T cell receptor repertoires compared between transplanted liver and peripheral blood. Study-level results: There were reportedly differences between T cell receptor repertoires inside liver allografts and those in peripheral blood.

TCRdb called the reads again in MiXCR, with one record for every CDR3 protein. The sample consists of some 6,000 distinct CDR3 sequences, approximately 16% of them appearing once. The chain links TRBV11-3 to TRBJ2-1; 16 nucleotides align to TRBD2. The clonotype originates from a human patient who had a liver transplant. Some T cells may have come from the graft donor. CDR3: CASSLGGLAGGPYNEQFF. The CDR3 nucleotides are TGTGCCAGCAGCTTAGGGGGACTAGCGGGGGGGCCGTACAATGAGCAGTTCTTC. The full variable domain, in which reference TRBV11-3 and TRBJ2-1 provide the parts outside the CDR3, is EAGVVQSPRYKIIEKKQPVAFWCNPISGHNTLYWYLQNLGQGPELLIRYENEEAVDDSQLPKDRFSAERLKGVDSTLKIQPAELGDSAVYLCASSLGGLAGGPYNEQFFGPGTRLTVL.